Listed below are T cell receptor beta chains from one sample, sequenced in a study of T-cell memory formation after mild COVID-19. TCRdb re-derived calls from the 5' RACE reads in MiXCR, one entry per CDR3 protein. Among about 410,000 distinct CDR3 sequences, approximately 19% were seen once, and the ten largest hold 20% to 25%. Sequencing input: PBMCs or a T cell subset sorted from them (not recorded which). The receptors here all came from a young man who had mild COVID-19 (a few samples of this study predate the infection). Cell type and time point are not known. Both conserved end residues are part of each CDR3.

cdr3_length | j_call | v_call | cdr3_aa
16 | TRBJ1-2 | TRBV5-1 | CASSLTGARTDYGYTF
15 | TRBJ2-3 | TRBV4-3 | CASSQERDRPDTQYF
12 | TRBJ1-2 | TRBV5-4 | CASSLTGHGYTF
13 | TRBJ1-2 | TRBV29-1 | CSASGPPNYGYTF
17 | TRBJ2-1 | TRBV2 | CASSDPPRGLPNNEQFF
16 | TRBJ2-3 | TRBV5-1 | CASSFRLLSGTDTQYF
16 | TRBJ1-2 | TRBV5-1 | CASSLSGGTDPTSYTF
16 | TRBJ1-2 | TRBV7-2 | CASSPNRAGGEQGYTF
16 | TRBJ1-2 | TRBV4-3 | CASSQQPQTGNYGYTF
14 | TRBJ1-4 | TRBV7-9 | CASSQTGVNEKLFF
14 | TRBJ1-6 | TRBV12-3/TRBV12-4 | CASSLDTILRPLHF
14 | TRBJ2-3 | TRBV20-1 | CSASGGAGTDTQYF
17 | TRBJ2-1 | TRBV4-1 | CASSRTLRDGQSGEQFF
15 | TRBJ2-3 | TRBV3-1 | CASSQAWRSTDTQYF
13 | TRBJ2-5 | TRBV6-5 | CASRRLGQETQYF
15 | TRBJ2-3 | TRBV28 | CASSSGFQFTDTQYF
14 | TRBJ2-4 | TRBV12-3/TRBV12-4 | CASSFLRQGDIQYF
15 | TRBJ1-2 | TRBV4-1 | CASSQGSQGGYGYTF
14 | TRBJ2-5 | TRBV20-1 | CSASISGVQETQYF
15 | TRBJ2-7 | TRBV3-1 | CASSPFGGISYEQYF
14 | TRBJ2-1 | TRBV7-2 | CASSLDRGYNEQFF
16 | TRBJ2-2 | TRBV20-1 | CSASVPGHPNTGELFF
15 | TRBJ2-2 | TRBV5-1 | CASSLAGPDTGELFF
15 | TRBJ1-2 | TRBV30 | CAWDFTDRYSGGYTF
16 | TRBJ2-3 | TRBV29-1 | CSVEAPQGASTDTQYF
14 | TRBJ2-3 | TRBV20-1 | CSARGSEGTDTQYF
12 | TRBJ2-7 | TRBV2 | CASSGEGHEQYF
15 | TRBJ2-5 | TRBV7-2 | CASSRRSGVWETQYF
13 | TRBJ1-2 | TRBV2 | CASSGDNPYGYTF
15 | TRBJ1-1 | TRBV7-9 | CASSFVYDRHTEAFF
15 | TRBJ1-6 | TRBV7-9 | CASSLMTGLNSPLHF
13 | TRBJ1-6 | TRBV15 | CATSRQGSSPLHF
13 | TRBJ2-5 | TRBV12-3/TRBV12-4 | CASSLGRWETQYF
13 | TRBJ2-1 | TRBV28 | CASMRSGGHEQFF
14 | TRBJ2-1 | TRBV7-3 | CASSETGLYNEQFF
16 | TRBJ2-2 | TRBV7-2 | CASSWSGTTSSGELFF
14 | TRBJ1-2 | TRBV7-2 | CASSLDRGTYGYTF
14 | TRBJ2-3 | TRBV9 | CASSVGLGTDTQYF
14 | TRBJ1-1 | TRBV5-1 | CASSLGGMNTEAFF
16 | TRBJ2-2 | TRBV28 | CASSPTSGVDTGELFF
14 | TRBJ2-4 | TRBV5-1 | CASSERTSGGAEYF
13 | TRBJ2-5 | TRBV3-1 | CASSPRDVETQYF
13 | TRBJ2-5 | TRBV2 | CASTRQTQETQYF
16 | TRBJ2-3 | TRBV5-1 | CASSLVGPTSPDTQYF
11 | TRBJ1-2 | TRBV29-1 | CSVRAGIGYTF
14 | TRBJ1-1 | TRBV5-1 | CASSLQGLSTEAFF